This TCR beta chain was sequenced during a study of cytomegalovirus exposure and HLA in healthy donors. Background on the study: About 180 million T cells yielded more than 90 million unique TCR beta sequences, as an earlier analysis found. Findings of the study overall: As confirmed in vitro, three CMV-associated chains were specific for CMV antigens. Accounts indicate the classifier identified cytomegalovirus status with strong specificity and sensitivity.

Looked up from germline, CDR1 is GTSNPN and CDR2 is SVGIG (reference sequence). Trimming pared 2 bases from V and 7 bases from J, leaving 10 bases between. The CDR3 covers 12 residues. In the case of this clone: The antigen remains undetermined.

PCR was performed using 60 Vbeta and 13 Jbeta primers. The repertoire was sequenced with immunoSEQ multiplex PCR; TCRdb's copy has only in-frame clones and lacks some. The sample records 150,000 to 200,000 clones, over 65% being singletons. The clonotype was recovered from a woman aged 25 to 39 in good health and CMV-seropositive. Sample: PBMCs. V is TRBV30 and J is TRBJ2-3; TRBD2 might be the D (5 bases). In nucleotides, the CDR3 is TGTGCCTGGAGTCCCCGGGATCATACGCAGTATTTT. Its translation is CAWSPRDHTQYF.